This T cell receptor beta chain was sequenced for a study of cytomegalovirus exposure and HLA in healthy donors. Whole-study results and caveats: A later analysis found common viral pathogens apparently linked to several of the most significant clusters. Later work found most CMV-associated TCR beta chains apparently HLA-restricted.

Germline V CDR1 and CDR2: MGHRA, YSYEKL. This CDR3 contains 13 residues. V was shortened by 1 base and J by 9 bases, with 10 bases between the two germline ends. A few counts support this clone. Antigen unknown. Amplification used 60 Vbeta primers and 13 Jbeta primers. Sequenced by immunoSEQ multiplex PCR; TCRdb stores in-frame clones only, minus some. The sample lists 100,000 to 150,000 clones, roughly 80% occurring once. The source of this sequence is a boy between 10 and 17 years old in good health and CMV-seronegative. Sequenced sample: PBMCs. V gene TRBV4-1 combines with J gene TRBJ1-5; D is ambiguous. The CDR3 is CASSQAPPRPQHF. The CDR3 DNA reads as TGCGCCAGCAGCCAAGCCCCTCCCCGGCCCCAGCATTTT.